These 25 T cell receptor beta chains share one sample of origin, sequenced in a study of blood T cell repertoires in COVID-19. Clones were read by immunoSEQ multiplex PCR, and TCRdb kept only the in-frame ones, dropping some. In the table there are 250,000 to 300,000 clones, more than 70% of which are singletons. Sequencing input: peripheral blood. Receptors originate from a woman younger than 45 with COVID-19, enrolled during active disease.

The chain couples TRBV11-2 to TRBJ1-1; TRBD1 agrees at 10 bases. This CDR3 is built from 14 residues. V trimming: 5 bases; J trimming: 5 bases; junction bases outside the gene matches: 5. The germline V gene encodes CDR1 SGHAT and CDR2 FQNNGV. The CDR3 loop reads CASSTGTGDTEAFF. Written as DNA, the CDR3 is TGTGCCAGCAGCACCGGGACAGGGGATACTGAAGCTTTCTTT.

V is TRBV5-1 and J is TRBJ2-5, with 11 bases identical to TRBD2. The ends lost 5 bases at V and 5 bases at J; junction bases unmatched: 11. The germline CDR1 and CDR2 sequences are SGHRS and YFSETQ. CDR3 length: 16 amino acids. The DNA of the CDR3 is TGCGCCAGCAGTTCGTCTAGCGGGAGGAGAAGGGAGACCCAGTACTTC. Translated: CASSSSSGRRRETQYF.

The chain recombines TRBV28 with TRBJ2-7, with TRBD2 identical over 7 bases. V was pared by 3 bases and J by 4 bases, with 3 bases of the junction left unmatched. The CDR3 length is 13 residues. CDR1 is MDHEN, CDR2 SYDVKM, per germline. The CDR3 nucleotides are TGTGCCAGCAGTTTTAGCGGGCGGTACGAGCAGTACTTC. Translated: CASSFSGRYEQYF. The whole variable domain, remainder taken from reference TRBV28 and TRBJ2-7, is DVKVTQSSRYLVKRTGEKVFLECVQDMDHENMFWYRQDPGLGLRLIYFSYDVKMKEKGDIPEGYSVSREKKERFSLILESASTNQTSMYLCASSFSGRYEQYFGPGTRLTVT.

V and J are TRBV7-3 and TRBJ2-1; the match to TRBD2 covers 12 bases. The CDR3 consists of 15 residues. Germline V gives CDR1 SGHTA, CDR2 FQGTGA. The junction had 3 bases not matched to a gene; V was cut back by 0 bases and J by 9 bases. The CDR3 spells CASSLTGTSGFEQFF. CDR3 DNA sequence: TGTGCCAGCAGCTTAACCGGGACTAGCGGGTTTGAGCAGTTCTTC.

The rearrangement uses TRBV3-1 (or the pseudogene TRBV3-2) and TRBJ2-7; 8 bases agree with TRBD2. Germline CDR1 LGHDT, CDR2 YNNKEL (reference sequence). The CDR3 totals 16 residues. The ends lost 5 bases at V and 4 bases at J; junction bases unmatched: 13. In DNA, the CDR3 is TGTGCCAGCAGCGAAGGCGGGGGGCGCGAGGGATACGAGCAGTACTTC. Translating gives CASSEGGGREGYEQYF.

The chain links TRBV6-5 to TRBJ2-3; 8 positions match TRBD2. CDR3 length: 13 amino acids. In germline, CDR1 is MNHEY, CDR2 SVGAGI. V shed 7 bases, J shed 4 bases, and the junction held 4 bases outside the gene matches. CDR3 nucleotides: TGTGCCAGCACTGGGACTAGGGCAGATACGCAGTATTTT. It yields the protein CASTGTRADTQYF.

The V call is TRBV24-1, the J call TRBJ1-4; D not certain. This CDR3 has 12 residues. CDR1 is KGHDR, CDR2 SFDVKD, per germline. Between the trimmed V and J ends, which lost 9 bases and 13 bases, there was a span of 17 bases. CDR3 coding DNA: TGTGCCACCTTCCCCGACCCCCGGAGACTGTTTTTT. Its protein is CATFPDPRRLFF.

The chain carries TRBV5-1 and TRBJ2-7, with D maybe TRBD1 (5 bases). CDR1 SGHRS and CDR2 YFSETQ come from the germline V gene. The CDR3 loop spans 14 amino acids. Trimming removed 2 bases at V and 2 bases at J, with 11 bases between. DNA for the CDR3: TGCGCCAGCAGCTTACGCAGGGCGACCTACGAGCAGTACTTC. This encodes CASSLRRATYEQYF.

This chain connects TRBV7-9 to TRBJ2-7, with a tentative D call TRBD1 (6 bases). V dropped 1 base and J dropped 6 bases, with 16 bases sitting between them. Germline V CDR1 and CDR2: SEHNR, FQNEAQ (reference sequence). The CDR3 has 15 amino acids. The CDR3 bases are TGTGCCAGCAGCTTAGGAGACAGGATAATGCGCGAGCAGTACTTC. Its translation: CASSLGDRIMREQYF.

The rearrangement links TRBV4-1 to TRBJ1-4; no definite D call. The germline CDR1 and CDR2 sequences are MGHRA and YSYEKL. The CDR3 covers 16 residues. The V end lost 0 bases, the J end lost 6 bases, and 14 bases lay between the germline ends. The DNA of the CDR3 is TGCGCCAGCAGCCAAGATAGGACGGCGAGGGATGAAAAACTGTTTTTT. Its protein product is CASSQDRTARDEKLFF.

In the case of this clone: Compared with germline, one end of the junction differs, possibly owing to a read error. CDR3 in amino acids: CASRDTGGAGTDTQYF. The CDR3 DNA is TGTGCCAGCCGTGATACAGGGGGCGCAGGCACAGATACGCAGTATTTT. V usage is TRBV25-1 and J usage is TRBJ2-3, with 9 positions matching TRBD1. The germline gives CDR1 MGHDK, CDR2 SYGVNS. This CDR3 is 16 amino acids long.

The V gene is TRBV4-2, the J gene TRBJ1-4, with 7 bases lining up with TRBD1. The CDR3 has 16 residues. Losses at the gene ends were 0 bases for V and 3 bases for J; bases not matched to a gene: 4. The V gene's germline CDR1 is LGHNA and CDR2 YNFKEQ. The CDR3 region has the DNA TGTGCCAGCAGCCAAGAAAAAACAGGGGCTAATGAAAAACTGTTTTTT. Protein sequence: CASSQEKTGANEKLFF.

CDR3 protein: CASSLENSNNEQFF. The CDR3 DNA reads as TGTGCCAGCAGCTTAGAAAACTCGAACAATGAGCAGTTCTTC. The rearrangement links TRBV11-2 to TRBJ2-1; D is unclear. Trimming shortened V by 0 bases and J by 5 bases, and 8 bases separated the two germline ends. Germline V gives CDR1 SGHAT, CDR2 FQNNGV. This CDR3 has 14 residues. Together with reference TRBV11-2 and TRBJ2-1, the CDR3 gives the full variable domain: EAGVAQSPRYKIIEKRQSVAFWCNPISGHATLYWYQQILGQGPKLLIQFQNNGVVDDSQLPKDRFSAERLKGVDSTLKIQPAKLEDSAVYLCASSLENSNNEQFFGPGTRLTVL.

The chain is built from TRBV30 and TRBJ1-5; D is ambiguous. Germline-derived CDR1 and CDR2 are GTSNPN and SVGIG (reference sequence). This CDR3 region has 13 residues. V dropped 2 bases and J dropped 8 bases, with 13 bases sitting between them. The CDR3 nucleotides are TGTGCCTGGAGTAAAGCCTACCGGGAGCCCCAGCATTTT. Translating gives CAWSKAYREPQHF.

In DNA, the CDR3 is TGTGCCAGCAGTCCCGGACAGTCAGCTAATGAGCAGTTCTTC. Its translation is CASSPGQSANEQFF. This chain connects TRBV27 to TRBJ2-1; tentatively, D is TRBD1 (6 bases). CDR3 length: 14 residues. Trimming removed 5 bases from V and 7 bases from J, with 15 bases in between. From germline, CDR1 is MNHEY and CDR2 SMNVEV (reference sequence).

The sample holds one count of this clone. V gene TRBV6-5 combines with J gene TRBJ1-1; perhaps TRBD1 as D (6 bases). This CDR3 region has 15 residues. Trimming took 6 bases from V and 4 from J, leaving 18 bases between them. CDR1 and CDR2 (germline): MNHEY, SVGAGI. The CDR3 DNA sequence: TGTGCCAGCAGCCATGACAGGCTGTGGGCCACTGAAGCTTTCTTT. Translating gives CASSHDRLWATEAFF.

The J gene is TRBJ1-1, the V gene TRBV10-2; 8 nucleotides match TRBD1. The CDR3 spans 10 residues. Germline CDR1 is WSHSY and CDR2 is SAAADI. Trimming at V came to 9 bases and at J to 7 bases, leaving 1 base not matched to a gene. CDR3 loop: CASGQGEAFF. In nucleotides, the CDR3 is TGCGCCAGTGGACAGGGTGAAGCTTTCTTT.

The chain recombines TRBV29-1 with TRBJ2-1; tentative D call: TRBD1 (6 bases). The V gene lost 7 bases and the J gene lost 5 bases, with 15 bases spanning the gap. Germline V gives CDR1 SQVTM, CDR2 ANQGSEA. CDR3 length: 13 residues. The CDR3 region has the DNA TGCAGCGCATCCCGCAGGGGCGACAATGAGCAGTTCTTC. Amino acid sequence: CSASRRGDNEQFF.

This chain links TRBV2 with TRBJ2-5; 11 nucleotides match TRBD1. The length of the CDR3 is 14 residues. Trimming took 7 bases from V and 5 from J; bases not matched to a gene: 6. The germline V gene has CDR1 SNHLY and CDR2 FYNNEI. CDR3 sequence: CASTKDRGQETQYF. CDR3 DNA: TGTGCCAGCACCAAGGACAGGGGGCAGGAGACCCAGTACTTC.

This clone was detected only a few times. The chain uses TRBV7-9 and TRBJ1-4; D unresolved. The CDR3 runs 12 residues. The V end lost 1 base, the J end lost 6 bases, and 3 bases lay between the germline ends. Germline V CDR1 and CDR2: SEHNR, FQNEAQ (reference sequence). CDR3 bases: TGTGCCAGCAGCTTAGGGCATGAAAAACTGTTTTTT. Its translation is CASSLGHEKLFF.

This clone was detected only once. The J gene is TRBJ1-4, the V gene TRBV5-5; 9 bases line up with TRBD1. Germline trimming cut 3 bases from V and 10 bases from J; bases unmatched to any gene: 10. The CDR3 length is 15 residues. Germline V CDR1 and CDR2: SGHKS, YYEKEE (reference sequence). The CDR3 DNA reads as TGTGCCAGCAGCTCACCGGACAGGGGCCAAGGAAAACTGTTTTTT. Encoded protein: CASSSPDRGQGKLFF.

The V gene is TRBV4-1, the J gene TRBJ2-7, with a weak D call TRBD1 (6 bases). Trimming left V 0 bases short and J 4 bases short, with 13 bases between. Germline-derived CDR1 and CDR2 are MGHRA and YSYEKL. CDR3 size: 15 residues. The CDR3 here is CASSQDGGQVYEQYF. The CDR3, as DNA: TGCGCCAGCAGCCAAGATGGGGGACAAGTTTACGAGCAGTACTTC.

This chain links TRBV20-1 with TRBJ1-1, with D unresolved. The CDR3 spans 11 residues. V shed 0 bases and J shed 7 bases, with 6 bases lying between them. Germline V gene sequence: CDR1 DFQATT, CDR2 SNEGSKA (reference sequence). CDR3 residues: CSARETSEAFF. The CDR3 nucleotides are TGCAGTGCTAGAGAAACGAGTGAAGCTTTCTTT.

The chain links TRBV5-4 to TRBJ1-1, with TRBD1 matching over 8 bases. CDR3 length equals 14 residues. The V segment lost 2 bases and the J segment 5 bases; nucleotides outside the gene matches: 5. The germline CDR1 and CDR2 sequences are SGHNT and YYREEE (reference sequence). CDR3 DNA sequence: TGTGCCAGCAGCTTCGGACAGGGACGGACTGAAGCTTTCTTT. Protein: CASSFGQGRTEAFF.

The chain uses TRBV7-9 and TRBJ1-5, with 7 bases lining up with TRBD1. The CDR3 consists of 17 residues. V lost 0 bases, J lost 8 bases, and 13 bases stayed unmatched. CDR1 and CDR2 (germline): SEHNR, FQNEAQ (reference sequence). DNA of the CDR3: TGTGCCAGCAGCTTAGCAACCCGGGACAGCCCCTGGGAGCCCCAGCATTTT. Its translation is CASSLATRDSPWEPQHF.